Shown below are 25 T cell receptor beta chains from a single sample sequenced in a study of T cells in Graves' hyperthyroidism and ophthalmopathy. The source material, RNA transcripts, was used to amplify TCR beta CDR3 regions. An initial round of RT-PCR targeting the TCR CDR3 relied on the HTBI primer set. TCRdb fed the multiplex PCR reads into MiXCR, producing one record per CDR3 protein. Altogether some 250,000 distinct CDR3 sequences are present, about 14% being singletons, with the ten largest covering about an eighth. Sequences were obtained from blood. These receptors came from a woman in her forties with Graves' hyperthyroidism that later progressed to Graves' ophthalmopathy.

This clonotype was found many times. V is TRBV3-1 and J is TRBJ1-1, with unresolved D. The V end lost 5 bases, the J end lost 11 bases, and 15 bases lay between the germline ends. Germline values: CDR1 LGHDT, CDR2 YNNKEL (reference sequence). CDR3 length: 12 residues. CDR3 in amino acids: CASSVGGIDAFF. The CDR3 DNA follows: TGTGCCAGCAGCGTCGGAGGGATTGACGCTTTCTTT.

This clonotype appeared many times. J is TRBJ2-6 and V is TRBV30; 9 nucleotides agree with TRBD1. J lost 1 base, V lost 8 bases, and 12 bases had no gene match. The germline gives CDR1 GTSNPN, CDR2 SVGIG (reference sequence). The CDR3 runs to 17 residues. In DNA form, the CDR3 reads TGTGCCCTTCGGAGGGGACAGGGAGCTTCTGGGGCCAACGTCCTGACTTTC. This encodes CALRRGQGASGANVLTF.

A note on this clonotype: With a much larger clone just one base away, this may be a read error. The chain's CDR3 is CASSPRRYGEGYTF. The CDR3 bases are TGTGCCAGCTCACCGAGGAGATACGGGGAAGGCTACACCTTC. V and J are TRBV18 and TRBJ1-2; no firm D call. Deletions cut 3 bases from V and 8 bases from J, with 16 bases between. Germline V CDR1 and CDR2: KGHSH, LQKENI. The CDR3 spans 14 residues.

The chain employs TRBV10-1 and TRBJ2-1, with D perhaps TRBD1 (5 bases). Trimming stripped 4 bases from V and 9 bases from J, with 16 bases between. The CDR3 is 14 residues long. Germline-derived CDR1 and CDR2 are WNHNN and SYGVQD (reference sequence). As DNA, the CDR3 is TGCGCCAGCAGTGTCCCGGGCCCTAGGGGTGAGCAGTTCTTC. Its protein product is CASSVPGPRGEQFF.

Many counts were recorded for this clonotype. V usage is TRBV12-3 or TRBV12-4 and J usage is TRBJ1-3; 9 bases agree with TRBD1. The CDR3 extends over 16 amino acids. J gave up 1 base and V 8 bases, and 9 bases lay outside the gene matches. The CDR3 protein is CASRMTGGQSGNTIYF. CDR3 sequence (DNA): TGTGCCAGCCGAATGACAGGGGGACAATCTGGAAACACCATATATTTT.

CDR3 nucleotides: TGTGCCAGCAGCTACGGACAGGGGGCAAATGAGCAGTTCTTC. Translating it yields CASSYGQGANEQFF. This chain joins TRBV5-6 and TRBJ2-1, with 11 nucleotides matching TRBD1. The germline V gene has CDR1 SGHDT and CDR2 YYEEEE. With V trimmed by 3 bases and J by 7 bases, 3 bases remained unmatched. CDR3 length: 14 residues. Combining the CDR3 with reference TRBV5-6 and TRBJ2-1 gives the whole variable domain DAGVTQSPTHLIKTRGQQVTLRCSPKSGHDTVSWYQQALGQGPQFIFQYYEEEERQRGNFPDRFSGHQFPNYSSELNVNALLLGDSALYLCASSYGQGANEQFFGPGTRLTVL.

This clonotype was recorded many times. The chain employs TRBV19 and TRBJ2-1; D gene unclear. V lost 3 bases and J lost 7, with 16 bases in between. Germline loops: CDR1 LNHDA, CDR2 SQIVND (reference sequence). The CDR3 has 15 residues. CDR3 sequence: CASSIFGLPGNEQFF. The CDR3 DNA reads TGTGCCAGTAGTATTTTCGGTCTCCCTGGGAATGAGCAGTTCTTC.

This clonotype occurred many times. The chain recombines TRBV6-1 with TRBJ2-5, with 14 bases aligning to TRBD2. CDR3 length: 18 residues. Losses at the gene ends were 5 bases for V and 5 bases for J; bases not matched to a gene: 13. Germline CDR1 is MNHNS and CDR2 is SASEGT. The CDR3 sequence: CASSLGLAGGREWETQYF. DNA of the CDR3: TGTGCCAGCAGTCTCGGACTAGCGGGGGGCCGGGAGTGGGAGACCCAGTACTTC.

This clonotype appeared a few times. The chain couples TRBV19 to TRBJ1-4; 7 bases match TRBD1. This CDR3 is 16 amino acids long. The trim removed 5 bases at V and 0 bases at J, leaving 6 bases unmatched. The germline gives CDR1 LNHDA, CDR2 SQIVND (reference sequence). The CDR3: CASSGYQGATNEKLFF. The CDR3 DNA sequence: TGTGCCAGTAGTGGCTACCAGGGGGCAACTAATGAAAAACTGTTTTTT.

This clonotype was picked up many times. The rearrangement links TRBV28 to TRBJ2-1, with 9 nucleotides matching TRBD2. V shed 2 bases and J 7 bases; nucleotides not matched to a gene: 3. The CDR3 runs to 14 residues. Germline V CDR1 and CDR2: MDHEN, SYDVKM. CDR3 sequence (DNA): TGTGCCAGCAGTTTAATGGGACTAGCTAATGAGCAGTTCTTC. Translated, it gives CASSLMGLANEQFF.

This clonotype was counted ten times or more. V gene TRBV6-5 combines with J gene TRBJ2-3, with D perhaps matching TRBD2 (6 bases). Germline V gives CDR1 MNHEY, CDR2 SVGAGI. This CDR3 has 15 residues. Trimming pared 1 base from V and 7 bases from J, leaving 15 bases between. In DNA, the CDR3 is TGTGCCAGCAGTTACTTAAGCGGGCCGGTAAATACGCAGTATTTT. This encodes CASSYLSGPVNTQYF.

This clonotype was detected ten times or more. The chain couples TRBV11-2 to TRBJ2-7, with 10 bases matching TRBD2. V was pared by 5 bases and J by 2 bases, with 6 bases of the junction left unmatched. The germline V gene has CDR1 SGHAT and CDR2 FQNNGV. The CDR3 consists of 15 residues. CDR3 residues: CASSRGTSATYEQYF. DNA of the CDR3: TGTGCCAGCAGCAGAGGGACTAGCGCTACCTACGAGCAGTACTTC.

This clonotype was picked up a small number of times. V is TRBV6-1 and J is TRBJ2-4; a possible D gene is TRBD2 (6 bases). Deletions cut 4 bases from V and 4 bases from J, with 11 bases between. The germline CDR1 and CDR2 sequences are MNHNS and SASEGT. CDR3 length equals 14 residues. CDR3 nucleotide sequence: TGTGCCAGCAGTGGCACGGGAGTGAAAAACATTCAGTACTTC. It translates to CASSGTGVKNIQYF.

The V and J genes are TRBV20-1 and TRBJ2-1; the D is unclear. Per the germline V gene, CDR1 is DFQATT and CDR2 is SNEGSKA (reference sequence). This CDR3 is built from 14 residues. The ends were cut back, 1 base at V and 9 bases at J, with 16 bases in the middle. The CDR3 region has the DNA TGCAGTGCTAGAGTTGGTACCGCAGAAACTGAGCAGTTCTTC. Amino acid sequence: CSARVGTAETEQFF.

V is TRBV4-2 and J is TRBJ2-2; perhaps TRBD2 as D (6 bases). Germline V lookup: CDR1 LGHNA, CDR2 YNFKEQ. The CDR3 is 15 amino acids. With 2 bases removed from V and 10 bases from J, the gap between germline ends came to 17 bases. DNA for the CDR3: TGTGCCAGCAGCCAACCCTCAACTAGCATGGTGGAGCTGTTTTTT. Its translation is CASSQPSTSMVELFF.

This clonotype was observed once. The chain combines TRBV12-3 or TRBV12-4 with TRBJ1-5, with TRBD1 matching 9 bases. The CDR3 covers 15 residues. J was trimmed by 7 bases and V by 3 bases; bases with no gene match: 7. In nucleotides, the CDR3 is TGTGCCAGCAGTTTGGGGACAGGGATGAGGCAGCCCCAGCATTTT. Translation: CASSLGTGMRQPQHF.

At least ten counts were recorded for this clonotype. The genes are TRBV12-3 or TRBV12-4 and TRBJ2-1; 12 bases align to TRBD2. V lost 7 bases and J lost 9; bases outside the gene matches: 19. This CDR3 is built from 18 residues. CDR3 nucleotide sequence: TGTGCCAGCACTCCACCCAGTGCCCGACTAGCGGGAGAGGTTGAGCAGTTCTTC. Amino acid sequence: CASTPPSARLAGEVEQFF.

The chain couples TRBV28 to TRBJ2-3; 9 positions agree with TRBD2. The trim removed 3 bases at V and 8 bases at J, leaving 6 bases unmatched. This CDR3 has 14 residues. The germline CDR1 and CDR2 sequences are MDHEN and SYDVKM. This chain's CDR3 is CASSLRGGAGTQYF. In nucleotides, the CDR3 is TGTGCCAGCAGTTTGCGGGGGGGAGCGGGTACGCAGTATTTT.

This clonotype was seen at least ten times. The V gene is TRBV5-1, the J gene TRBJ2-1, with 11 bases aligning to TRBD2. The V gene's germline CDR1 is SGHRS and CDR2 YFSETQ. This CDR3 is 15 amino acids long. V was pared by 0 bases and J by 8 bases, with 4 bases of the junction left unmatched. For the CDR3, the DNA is TGCGCCAGCAGCTTGGGGCTACTAGCGGGAGATGAGCAGTTCTTC. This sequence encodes CASSLGLLAGDEQFF.

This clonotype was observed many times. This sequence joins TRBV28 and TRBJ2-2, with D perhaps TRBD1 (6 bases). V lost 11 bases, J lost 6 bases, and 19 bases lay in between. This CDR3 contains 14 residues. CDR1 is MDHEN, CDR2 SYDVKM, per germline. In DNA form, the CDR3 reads TGTGCCGGCTCCGGGGAAACAGGGCCCGGGGAGCTGTTTTTT. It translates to CAGSGETGPGELFF.

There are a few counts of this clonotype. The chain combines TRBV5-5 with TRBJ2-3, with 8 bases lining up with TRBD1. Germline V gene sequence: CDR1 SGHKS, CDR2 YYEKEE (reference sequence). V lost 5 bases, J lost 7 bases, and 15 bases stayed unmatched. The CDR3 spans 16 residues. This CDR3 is CASSTIPGQGWNTQYF. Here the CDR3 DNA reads TGTGCCAGCAGTACTATCCCAGGACAGGGATGGAATACGCAGTATTTT.

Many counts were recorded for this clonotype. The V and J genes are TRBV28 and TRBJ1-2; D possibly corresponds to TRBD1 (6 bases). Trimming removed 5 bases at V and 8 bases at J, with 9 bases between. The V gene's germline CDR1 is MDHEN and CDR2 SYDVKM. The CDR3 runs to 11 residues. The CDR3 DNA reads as TGTGCCAGCAGTCAGGGGATGGGCTACACCTTC. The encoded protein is CASSQGMGYTF.

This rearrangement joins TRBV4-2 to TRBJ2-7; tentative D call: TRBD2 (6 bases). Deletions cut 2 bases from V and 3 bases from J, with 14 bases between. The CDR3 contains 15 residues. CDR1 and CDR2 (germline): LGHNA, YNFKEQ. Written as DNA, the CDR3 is TGTGCCAGCAGCCAAAAGAATAGCGGCGGCTACGAGCAGTACTTC. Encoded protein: CASSQKNSGGYEQYF.

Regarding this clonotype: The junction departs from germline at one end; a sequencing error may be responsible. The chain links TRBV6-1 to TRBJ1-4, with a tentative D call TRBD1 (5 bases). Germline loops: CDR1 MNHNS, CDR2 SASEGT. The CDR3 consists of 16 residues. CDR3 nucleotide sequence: TGTGCCACCCGCGTGCAGGGAAGTTTGTCTAATGAAAAACTGTCTTTT. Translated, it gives CATRVQGSLSNEKLSF.

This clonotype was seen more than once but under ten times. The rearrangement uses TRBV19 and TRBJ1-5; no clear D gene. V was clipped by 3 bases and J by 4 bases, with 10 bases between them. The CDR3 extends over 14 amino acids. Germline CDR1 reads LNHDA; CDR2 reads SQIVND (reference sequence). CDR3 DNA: TGTGCCAGTAGTATTCGCAGTTTAAATCAGCCCCAGCATTTT. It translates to CASSIRSLNQPQHF.